The 12 T cell receptor beta chains below all came from one sample that was sequenced in a study of shared clonotypes between healthy human individuals. Generated by immunoSEQ multiplex PCR, the TCRdb table keeps only in-frame clones and is missing some. The table records about 1.1 million clones, roughly 80% of them present only once. The specimen sequenced was memory CD4+ T cells from PBMCs. Regarding subset: CD45RA-negative fraction. The receptors originated from a man between 18 and 35 years old in good health. Some clones in this sample may be carry-over from other donors' samples.

The chain employs TRBV6-5 and TRBJ1-1, with 8 bases fitting TRBD1. The germline V gene has CDR1 MNHEY and CDR2 SVGAGI. The CDR3 covers 14 residues. Losses at the gene ends were 6 bases for V and 6 bases for J; bases not matched to a gene: 9. CDR3 sequence reads: CASRRDRLGAEAFF. The CDR3 DNA reads as TGTGCCAGCAGAAGGGACAGGCTCGGTGCTGAAGCTTTCTTT.

The chain has TRBV14 and TRBJ1-2, with D tentatively TRBD1 (5 bases). CDR3 length: 14 residues. With 6 bases removed from V and 8 bases from J, the gap between germline ends came to 19 bases. Germline loops: CDR1 SGHDN, CDR2 FVKESK. For the CDR3, the DNA is TGTGCCAGCAGTCCCGGAGGAGGGGCGGGAGGCTACACCTTC. Translated: CASSPGGGAGGYTF.

The V call is TRBV4-1, the J call TRBJ2-1; D gene uncertain. There are 17 residues in the CDR3. From germline, CDR1 is MGHRA and CDR2 YSYEKL. Trimming cost V 3 bases and J 4 bases, with 19 bases left between them. The CDR3 spells CASSQDVGIRAYNEQFF. CDR3 DNA sequence: TGCGCCAGCAGCCAGGATGTGGGGATAAGAGCTTACAATGAGCAGTTCTTC.

The genes are TRBV28 and TRBJ1-4; 7 bases map to TRBD1. The junction had 11 bases not matched to a gene; V was cut back by 5 bases and J by 5 bases. This CDR3 is 16 amino acids long. From germline, CDR1 is MDHEN and CDR2 SYDVKM. The CDR3, as DNA: TGTGCCAGCAGTGGGAGCAGGAGCAGGGGGAATGAAAAACTGTTTTTT. This sequence encodes CASSGSRSRGNEKLFF.

The V and J genes are TRBV9 and TRBJ2-7; D unclear. The CDR3 consists of 14 residues. V was shortened by 1 base and J by 5 bases, with 13 bases between the two germline ends. Germline V CDR1 and CDR2: SGDLS, YYNGEE. The CDR3 bases are TGTGCCAGCAGCGTATCCGGGCGGTCCAACGAGCAGTACTTC. Its translation: CASSVSGRSNEQYF. The full variable domain, with the rest looked up from reference TRBV9 and TRBJ2-7, is DSGVTQTPKHLITATGQRVTLRCSPRSGDLSVYWYQQSLDQGLQFLIQYYNGEERAKGNILERFSAQQFPDLHSELNLSSLELGDSALYFCASSVSGRSNEQYFGPGTRLTVT.

This sequence joins TRBV21-1 and TRBJ2-2. TRBV21-1 counts as a pseudogene. The CDR3 runs to 14 residues. The chain's CDR3 is CASSKADNTGELFF. In DNA form, the CDR3 reads TGTGCCAGCAGCAAAGCGGACAACACCGGGGAGCTGTTTTTT.

This clone has just a few counts. This specimen includes other DNA sequences encoding the same CDR3. The V gene is TRBV28, the J gene TRBJ2-3; D uncertain. Germline V CDR1 and CDR2: MDHEN, SYDVKM. V was trimmed by 3 bases and J by 0 bases, leaving 7 bases between them. The CDR3 covers 14 residues. DNA of the CDR3: TGTGCCAGCAGTTTGGGCGGTAGCACAGATACGCAGTATTTT. As protein: CASSLGGSTDTQYF.

This chain links TRBV9 with TRBJ2-7; D unresolved. The V gene lost 0 bases and the J gene lost 6 bases, with 13 bases spanning the gap. The CDR3 is 14 amino acids. Per the germline V gene, CDR1 is SGDLS and CDR2 is YYNGEE. The CDR3 sequence is CASSVEHYGSEQYF. Written as DNA, the CDR3 is TGTGCCAGCAGCGTAGAACACTATGGAAGCGAGCAGTACTTC.

The chain is built from TRBV19 and TRBJ2-3; D remains unclear. The germline gives CDR1 LNHDA, CDR2 SQIVND (reference sequence). This CDR3 contains 13 residues. V lost 2 bases and J 10 bases, leaving 13 bases between the germline ends. CDR3 nucleotide sequence: TGTGCCAGTAGTATAAGCGCTCGTGATGCGCAGTATTTT. Translation gives CASSISARDAQYF.

The chain recombines TRBV14 with TRBJ1-1, with D unclear. V lost 0 bases, J lost 5 bases, and 13 bases lay in between. The CDR3 consists of 15 residues. Germline V CDR1 and CDR2: SGHDN, FVKESK. The CDR3 bases are TGTGCCAGCAGCCAAGATGGGGTCTTGGCGACTGAAGCTTTCTTT. Protein product: CASSQDGVLATEAFF. Complete variable domain (other parts from reference TRBV14 and TRBJ1-1): EAGVTQFPSHSVIEKGQTVTLRCDPISGHDNLYWYRRVMGKEIKFLLHFVKESKQDESGMPNNRFLAERTGGTYSTLKVQPAELEDSGVYFCASSQDGVLATEAFFGQGTRLTVV.

The V call is TRBV5-1, the J call TRBJ2-5; D not certain. The V gene lost 0 bases and the J gene lost 1 base, with 7 bases spanning the gap. CDR3 length: 14 residues. Germline values: CDR1 SGHRS, CDR2 YFSETQ. This chain's CDR3 is CASSLATPQETQYF. CDR3 bases: TGCGCCAGCAGCTTGGCCACACCCCAAGAGACCCAGTACTTC.

The CDR3 is CASRQQTVDTQYF. The CDR3 DNA follows: TGTGCCAGCAGACAGCAAACAGTGGATACGCAGTATTTT. This sequence joins TRBV2 and TRBJ2-3; D remains unclear. Trimming cost V 6 bases and J 6 bases, with 13 bases left between them. Germline CDR1 and CDR2: SNHLY and FYNNEI. The CDR3 extends over 13 amino acids. The whole variable domain, filled in from reference TRBV2 and TRBJ2-3, reads EPEVTQTPSHQVTQMGQEVILRCVPISNHLYFYWYRQILGQKVEFLVSFYNNEISEKSEIFDDQFSVERPDGSNFTLKIRSTKLEDSAMYFCASRQQTVDTQYFGPGTRLTVL.